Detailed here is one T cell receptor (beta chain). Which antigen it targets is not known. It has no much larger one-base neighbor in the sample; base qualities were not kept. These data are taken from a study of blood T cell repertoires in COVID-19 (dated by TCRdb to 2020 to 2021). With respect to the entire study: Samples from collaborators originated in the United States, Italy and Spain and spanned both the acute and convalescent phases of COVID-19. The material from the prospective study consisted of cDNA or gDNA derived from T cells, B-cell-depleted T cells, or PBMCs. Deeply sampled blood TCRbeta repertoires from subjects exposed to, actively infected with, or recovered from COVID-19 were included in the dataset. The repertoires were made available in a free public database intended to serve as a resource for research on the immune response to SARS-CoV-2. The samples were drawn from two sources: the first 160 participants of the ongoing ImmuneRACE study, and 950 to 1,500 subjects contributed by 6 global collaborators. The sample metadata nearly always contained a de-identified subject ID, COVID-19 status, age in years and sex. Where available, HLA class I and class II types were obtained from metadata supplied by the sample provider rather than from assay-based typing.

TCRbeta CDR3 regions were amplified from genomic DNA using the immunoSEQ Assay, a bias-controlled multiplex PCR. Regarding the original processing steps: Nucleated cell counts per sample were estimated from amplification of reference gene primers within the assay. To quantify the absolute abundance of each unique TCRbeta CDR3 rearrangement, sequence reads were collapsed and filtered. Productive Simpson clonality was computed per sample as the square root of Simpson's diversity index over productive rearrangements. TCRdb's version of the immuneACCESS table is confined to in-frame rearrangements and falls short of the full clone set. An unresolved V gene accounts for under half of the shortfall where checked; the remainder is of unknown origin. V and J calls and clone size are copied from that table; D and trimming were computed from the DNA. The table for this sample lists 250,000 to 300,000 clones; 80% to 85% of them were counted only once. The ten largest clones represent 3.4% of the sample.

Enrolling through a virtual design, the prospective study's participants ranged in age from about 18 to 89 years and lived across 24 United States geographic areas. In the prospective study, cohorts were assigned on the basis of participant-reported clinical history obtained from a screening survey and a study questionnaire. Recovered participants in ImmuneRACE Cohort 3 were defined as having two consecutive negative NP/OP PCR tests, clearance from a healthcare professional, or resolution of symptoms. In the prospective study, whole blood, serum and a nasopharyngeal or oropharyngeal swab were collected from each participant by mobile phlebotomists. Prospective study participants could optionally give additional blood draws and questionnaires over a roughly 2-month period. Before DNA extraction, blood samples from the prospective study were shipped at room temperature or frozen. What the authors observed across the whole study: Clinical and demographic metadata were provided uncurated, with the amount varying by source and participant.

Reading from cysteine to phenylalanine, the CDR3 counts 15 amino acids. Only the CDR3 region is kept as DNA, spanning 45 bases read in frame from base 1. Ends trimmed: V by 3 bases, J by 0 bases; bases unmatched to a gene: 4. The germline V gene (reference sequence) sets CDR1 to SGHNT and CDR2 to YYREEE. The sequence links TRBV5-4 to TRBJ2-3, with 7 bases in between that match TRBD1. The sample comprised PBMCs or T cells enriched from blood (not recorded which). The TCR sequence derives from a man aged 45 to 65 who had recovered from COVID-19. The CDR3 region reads CASSYGTESTDTQYF. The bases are TGTGCCAGCAGCTATGGGACAGAGAGCACAGATACGCAGTATTTT.